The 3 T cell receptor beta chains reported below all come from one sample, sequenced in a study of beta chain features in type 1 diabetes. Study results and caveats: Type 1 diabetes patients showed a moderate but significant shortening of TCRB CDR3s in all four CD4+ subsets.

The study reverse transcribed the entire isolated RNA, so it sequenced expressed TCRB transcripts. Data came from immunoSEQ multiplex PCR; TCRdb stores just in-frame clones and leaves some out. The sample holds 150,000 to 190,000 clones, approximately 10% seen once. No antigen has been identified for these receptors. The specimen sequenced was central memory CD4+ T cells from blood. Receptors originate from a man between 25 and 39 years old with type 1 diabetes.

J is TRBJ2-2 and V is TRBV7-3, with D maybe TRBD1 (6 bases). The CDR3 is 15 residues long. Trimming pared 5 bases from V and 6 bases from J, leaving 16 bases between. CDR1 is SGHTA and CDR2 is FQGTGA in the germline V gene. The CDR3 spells CASSTRGGSAGELFF. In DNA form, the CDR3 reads TGTGCCAGCAGCACCCGAGGGGGATCGGCCGGGGAGCTGTTTTTT. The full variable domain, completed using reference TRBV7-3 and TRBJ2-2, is GAGVSQTPSNKVTEKGKYVELRCDPISGHTALYWYRQSLGQGPEFLIYFQGTGAADDSGLPNDRFFAVRPEGSVSTLKIQRTERGDSAVYLCASSTRGGSAGELFFGEGSRLTVL.

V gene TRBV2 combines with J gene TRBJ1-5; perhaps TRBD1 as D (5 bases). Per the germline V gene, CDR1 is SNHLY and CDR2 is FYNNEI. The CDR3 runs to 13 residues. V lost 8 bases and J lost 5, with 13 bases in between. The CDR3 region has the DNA TGTGCCAGCGGCGGGGGAGAGGATCAGCCCCAGCATTTT. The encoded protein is CASGGGEDQPQHF.

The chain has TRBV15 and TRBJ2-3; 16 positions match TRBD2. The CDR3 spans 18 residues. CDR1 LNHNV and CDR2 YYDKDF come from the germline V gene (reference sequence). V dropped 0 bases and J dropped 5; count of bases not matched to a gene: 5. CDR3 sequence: CATSRDLGTSGRGDTQYF. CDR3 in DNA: TGTGCCACCAGCAGAGATCTAGGGACTAGCGGGAGGGGAGATACGCAGTATTTT.